These T cell receptor beta chains were read from a single sample in a study of siplizumab effects on memory and regulatory T cells. Clones were read by immunoSEQ multiplex PCR, and TCRdb kept only the in-frame ones, dropping some. Of over 60,000 clones listed, about 90% are singletons. The sample was CD8+ T cells sorted from blood. Source of these receptors: a human donor in good health. Each CDR3 is given with its conserved first and last residue. The D gene is left open where the match is weak. For some rows the clone size is stated as once, few or many, or as a class when expanded; others skip it.

len,v_gene,abundance,j_gene,d_gene,CDR3nt,CDR3aa
17,TRBV29-1,NA,TRBJ2-5,NA,TGCAGCGTTGAAGGGTGGAGCGAGGACACCCTTCAAGAGACCCAGTACTTC,CSVEGWSEDTLQETQYF
13,TRBV4-1,NA,TRBJ2-2,NA,TGCGCCAGCAGCCAAGGGGTGGCCGGGGAGCTGTTTTTT,CASSQGVAGELFF
13,TRBV5-6,NA,TRBJ1-1,NA,TGTGCCAGCAGCTGGATTAGTGGCCGTGAAGCTTTCTTT,CASSWISGREAFF
11,TRBV6-5,NA,TRBJ2-7,NA,TGTGCCAGCAGTTACCAGTACGAGCAGTACTTC,CASSYQYEQYF
10,TRBV20-1,NA,TRBJ1-1,TRBD1,TGCAGTGCTACGACAGGGGTTGCTTTCTTT,CSATTGVAFF
15,TRBV7-9,NA,TRBJ2-7,NA,TGTGCCAGCAGCACAAACCGGGACAAGGTTCACGAGCAGTACTTC,CASSTNRDKVHEQYF
19,TRBV5-6,NA,TRBJ2-1,TRBD2,TGTGCCAGCAGCTCGTATTTTTTAGCGGGAGCATTCTCCTACAATGAGCAGTTCTTC,CASSSYFLAGAFSYNEQFF
13,TRBV25-1,NA,TRBJ2-3,NA,TGTGCCAGCAGTCTATTCTCAGCAGATACGCAGTATTTT,CASSLFSADTQYF
13,TRBV5-4,NA,TRBJ2-3,TRBD1,TGTGCCAGCAGCTTGAGTACAGGGGGTACGCAGTATTTT,CASSLSTGGTQYF
16,TRBV4-1,NA,TRBJ2-5,TRBD1,TGCGCCAGCAGCCAAGCACAGGGGGCTAGTGGAGAGACCCAGTACTTC,CASSQAQGASGETQYF
14,TRBV19,NA,TRBJ1-1,TRBD1,TGTGCCAGTAGTATGGGGACAGTTAGCACTGAAGCTTTCTTT,CASSMGTVSTEAFF
15,TRBV27,NA,TRBJ2-2,NA,TGTGCCGCGAGGACCCTTACCGCGAACACCGGGGAGCTGTTTTTT,CAARTLTANTGELFF
13,TRBV6-5,NA,TRBJ2-7,NA,TGTGCCAGCAGTGAAGCAGGGACCTACGAGCAGTACTTC,CASSEAGTYEQYF
16,TRBV7-9,NA,TRBJ2-5,TRBD1,TGTGCCAGCAGCACTGTCCCGGGACAGGGTTGGGAGACCCAGTACTTC,CASSTVPGQGWETQYF
16,TRBV6-5,once,TRBJ2-3,TRBD1,TGTGCCAGCAGTTCGACGGACAGGGGCGGAACAGATACGCAGTATTTT,CASSSTDRGGTDTQYF
15,TRBV10-3,NA,TRBJ2-7,NA,TGTGCCATCAGTGAGCCCTTCGACGGACCCTACGAGCAGTACTTC,CAISEPFDGPYEQYF
15,TRBV4-1,NA,TRBJ1-1,NA,TGCGCCAGCAGCCAAGATGAGGCTGGCGGCACTGAAGCTTTCTTT,CASSQDEAGGTEAFF
19,TRBV27,NA,TRBJ2-1,TRBD2,TGTGCCAGCTCCCGGTTGGGACTAGCGGGAGGGGCCTCCTACAATGAGCAGTTCTTC,CASSRLGLAGGASYNEQFF
14,TRBV27,once,TRBJ2-7,NA,TGTGCCAGCAGTTTATCCCTTCTAAGCTCCGAGCAGTACTTC,CASSLSLLSSEQYF
17,TRBV12-5,NA,TRBJ1-5,NA,TGTGCTAGTGGTTTGGTTGGGACGGAGTATAGCAATCAGCCCCAGCATTTT,CASGLVGTEYSNQPQHF
15,TRBV10-2,NA,TRBJ2-2,TRBD1,TGCGCCAGCTTAGGACAGGTCGGGATTACCGGGGAGCTGTTTTTT,CASLGQVGITGELFF
15,TRBV19,NA,TRBJ2-1,NA,TGTGCCAGTAAGGTATTCGGGGGAGCTAACAATGAGCAGTTCTTC,CASKVFGGANNEQFF
13,TRBV2,NA,TRBJ2-7,TRBD2,TGTGCCAGCAGCGAGAGCGGGGGCTACGAGCAGTACTTC,CASSESGGYEQYF
15,TRBV14,NA,TRBJ2-2,NA,TGTGCCAGCAGCCAAGATTGGACAGTCTACGGGGAGCTGTTTTTT,CASSQDWTVYGELFF
14,TRBV4-1,NA,TRBJ2-1,NA,TGCGCCAGCAGCCAACCGAGGTCCTACAATGAGCAGTTCTTC,CASSQPRSYNEQFF
15,TRBV27,NA,TRBJ1-2,NA,TGTGCCAGCAGACACGGGCGACAGCCGAACTATGGCTACACCTTC,CASRHGRQPNYGYTF
13,TRBV27,NA,TRBJ1-1,TRBD1,TGTGCCAGCAGTCAAGGGACAGGGGTTGAAGCTTTCTTT,CASSQGTGVEAFF
15,TRBV7-2,NA,TRBJ1-2,NA,TGTGCCAGCAGCTGGGGCCTTCCCCTCGGAGATGGCTACACCTTC,CASSWGLPLGDGYTF
14,TRBV9,once,TRBJ2-2,NA,TGTGCCAGCAGCGTAGGGTGGGAACACGGGGAGCTGTTTTTT,CASSVGWEHGELFF
16,TRBV13,NA,TRBJ2-2,TRBD1,TGTGCCAGCAGCTACCCGACAGGGGCGAACACCGGGGAGCTGTTTTTT,CASSYPTGANTGELFF
17,TRBV5-1,few,TRBJ2-7,TRBD1,TGCGCCAGCAGCTCCTGGACAGGGGGCCCTAGCTCCTACGAGCAGTACTTC,CASSSWTGGPSSYEQYF
13,TRBV7-9,NA,TRBJ2-7,NA,TGTGCCATCGACGGGACGGTTGGGTACGAGCAGTACTTC,CAIDGTVGYEQYF
15,TRBV7-9,NA,TRBJ1-2,NA,TGTGCCAGCAGTTTATCGCGCGGGTTGCTGAATGGCTACACCTTC,CASSLSRGLLNGYTF
11,TRBV4-1,large,TRBJ2-2,NA,TGCGCCAGCAAAGGGAGCGGGGAGCTGTTTTTT,CASKGSGELFF
15,TRBV19,once,TRBJ1-3,NA,TGTGCCAGTAGTATTCTGGGGCGCGTCGTCGACACCATATATTTT,CASSILGRVVDTIYF
13,TRBV27,few,TRBJ2-2,NA,TGTGCCAGCGGGGGGCGTTGGCCCGGGGAGCTGTTTTTT,CASGGRWPGELFF
16,TRBV9,NA,TRBJ1-1,TRBD1,TGTGCCAGCAGCCTTGCCGGGACAGGGGGTGACACTGAAGCTTTCTTT,CASSLAGTGGDTEAFF
15,TRBV14,NA,TRBJ2-5,NA,TGTGCCAGCAGCCAAGCGGTAACGGTGGGGGAGACCCAGTACTTC,CASSQAVTVGETQYF
17,TRBV21-1,NA,TRBJ2-2,NA,TGTGCCAGCAGCAAGTCGGGACAGGTGATTAACACCGGGGAGCTGTTTTTT,CASSKSGQVINTGELFF
13,TRBV27,NA,TRBJ1-6,NA,TGTGCCAGCAGTTTGGGCACAAATTCACCCCTCCACTTT,CASSLGTNSPLHF